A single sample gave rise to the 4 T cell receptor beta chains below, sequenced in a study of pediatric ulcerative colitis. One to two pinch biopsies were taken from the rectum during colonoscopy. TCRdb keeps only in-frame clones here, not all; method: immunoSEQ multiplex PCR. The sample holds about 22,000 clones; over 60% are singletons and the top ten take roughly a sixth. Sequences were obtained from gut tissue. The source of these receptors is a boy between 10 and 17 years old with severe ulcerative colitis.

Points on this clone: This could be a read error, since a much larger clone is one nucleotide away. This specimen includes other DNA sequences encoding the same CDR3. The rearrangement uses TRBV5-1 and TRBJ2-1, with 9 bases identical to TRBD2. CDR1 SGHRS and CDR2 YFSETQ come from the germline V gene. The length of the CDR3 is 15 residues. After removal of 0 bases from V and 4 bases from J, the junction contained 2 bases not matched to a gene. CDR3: CASSLVAGAYNEQFF. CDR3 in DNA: TGCGCCAGCAGCTTGGTAGCGGGGGCATACAATGAGCAGTTCTTC. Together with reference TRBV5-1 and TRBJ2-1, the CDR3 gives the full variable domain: KAGVTQTPRYLIKTRGQQVTLSCSPISGHRSVSWYQQTPGQGLQFLFEYFSETQRNKGNFPGRFSGRQFSNSRSEMNVSTLELGDSALYLCASSLVAGAYNEQFFGPGTRLTVL.

CDR3 sequence reads: CASSAQPGTNEQYF. CDR3 DNA: TGCGCCAGCAGCGCACAGCCCGGGACGAACGAGCAGTACTTC. The chain combines TRBV4-1 with TRBJ2-7, with D perhaps given as TRBD1 or TRBD2 (5 bases each). Germline V gene data show CDR1 as MGHRA and CDR2 as YSYEKL. Deletions cut 5 bases from V and 5 bases from J, with 16 bases between. This CDR3 contains 14 residues.

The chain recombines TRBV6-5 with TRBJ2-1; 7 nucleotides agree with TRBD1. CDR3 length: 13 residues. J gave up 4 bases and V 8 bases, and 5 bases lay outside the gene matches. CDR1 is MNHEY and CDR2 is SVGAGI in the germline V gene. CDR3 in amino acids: CASARDRYNEQFF. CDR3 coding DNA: TGTGCCAGCGCTCGGGACAGATACAATGAGCAGTTCTTC.

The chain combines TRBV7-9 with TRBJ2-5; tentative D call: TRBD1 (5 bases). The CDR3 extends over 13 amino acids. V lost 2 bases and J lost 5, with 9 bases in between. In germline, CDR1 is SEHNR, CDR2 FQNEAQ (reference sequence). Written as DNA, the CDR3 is TGTGCCAGCAGCTTATCCAGGGTCGAGACCCAGTACTTC. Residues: CASSLSRVETQYF.